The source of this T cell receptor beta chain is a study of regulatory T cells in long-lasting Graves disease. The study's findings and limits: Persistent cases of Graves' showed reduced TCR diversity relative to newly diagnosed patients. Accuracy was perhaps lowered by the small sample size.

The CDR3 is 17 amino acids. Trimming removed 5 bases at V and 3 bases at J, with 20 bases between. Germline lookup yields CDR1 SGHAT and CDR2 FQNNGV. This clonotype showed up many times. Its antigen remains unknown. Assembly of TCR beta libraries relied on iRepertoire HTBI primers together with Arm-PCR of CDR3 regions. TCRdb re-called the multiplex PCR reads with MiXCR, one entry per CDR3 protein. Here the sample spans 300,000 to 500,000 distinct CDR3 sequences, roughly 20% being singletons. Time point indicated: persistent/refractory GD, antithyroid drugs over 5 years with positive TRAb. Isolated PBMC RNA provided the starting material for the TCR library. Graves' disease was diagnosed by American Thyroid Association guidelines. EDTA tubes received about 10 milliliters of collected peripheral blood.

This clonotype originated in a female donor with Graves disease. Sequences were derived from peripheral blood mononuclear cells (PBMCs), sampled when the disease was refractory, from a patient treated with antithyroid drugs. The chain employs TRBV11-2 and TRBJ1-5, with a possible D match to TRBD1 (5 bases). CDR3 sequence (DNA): TGTGCCAGCAGCCCCGGGGCCAGGCATGAAACCAATCAGCCCCAGCATTTT. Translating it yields CASSPGARHETNQPQHF.